The following is a TCR beta chain sequence with its context. This record comes from a study of blood T cells in healthy people across ages. The overall study: About one barcoded TCR beta cDNA was captured per two T cells.

No fewer than 6.5 million PBMCs went into each sample. Alongside a J-beta primer mix, a sample-barcoded 5' primer served in a second PCR lasting about 6 to 11 cycles. Each cDNA molecule was tagged by a template-switch adaptor that had 12 random nucleotides. Sequencing yielded, for each sample, at least 3 million paired-end reads carrying CDR3. Each CDR3 protein gets one entry after TCRdb re-called the 5' RACE reads with MiXCR. Of approximately 2,000,000 distinct CDR3 sequences in the sample, 30% to 40% were seen once. Trimming took 0 bases from V and 3 from J; bases not matched to a gene: 2. The CDR3 spans 14 residues. Germline CDR1 and CDR2: DFQATT and SNEGSKA (reference sequence).

This receptor was taken from a human donor in good health. The genes are TRBV20-1 and TRBJ2-1; 7 nucleotides agree with TRBD2. The sample taken for sequencing was blood. This chain's CDR3 is CSARDRTSYNEQFF. The CDR3 DNA reads as TGCAGTGCTAGAGATAGGACTAGCTACAATGAGCAGTTCTTC.